Each of the 22 T cell receptor beta chains below was sequenced from the same sample in a study of T cell repertoires in cytomegalovirus infection. TCRdb re-called the reads with MiXCR, one entry per CDR3 protein. Of fewer than 250,000 distinct CDR3 sequences in the sample, roughly an eighth were seen once. What was sequenced was PBMCs. These receptors were collected from a human donor in good health (CMV status not recorded). Some clones in this sample may be carry-over from other donors' samples.

The CDR3 DNA sequence: TGTGCCAGCAGGGGGACAGGGTTCGGCGAGCAGTACTTC. Protein product: CASRGTGFGEQYF. The chain recombines TRBV25-1 with TRBJ2-7; 9 bases fit TRBD1. After removal of 6 bases from V and 6 bases from J, the junction contained 6 bases not matched to a gene. The CDR3 totals 13 residues. Germline CDR1 reads MGHDK; CDR2 reads SYGVNS.

This clonotype showed up just a few times. The chain joins TRBV14 to TRBJ1-2; D is possibly TRBD1 (5 bases). Per germline, CDR1 SGHDN and CDR2 FVKESK. Trimming shortened V by 1 base and J by 8 bases, and 11 bases separated the two germline ends. The CDR3 sequence is 13 residues long. CDR3 nucleotides: TGTGCCAGCAGCCAAGTCTCGGGGCAAGGCTACACCTTC. It specifies CASSQVSGQGYTF.

This clonotype was detected ten times or more. The genes are TRBV7-9 and TRBJ2-1, with 7 nucleotides matching TRBD2. This CDR3 contains 15 residues. From germline, CDR1 is SEHNR and CDR2 FQNEAQ (reference sequence). V shed 1 base and J 2 bases; nucleotides not matched to a gene: 2. The CDR3 region has the DNA TGTGCCAGCAGCTTAGGGCTAGCGGCCTACAATGAGCAGTTCTTC. It yields the protein CASSLGLAAYNEQFF.

Details on this clonotype: A read error may account for a junction end that differs from germline. The rearrangement uses TRBV2 and TRBJ2-3; D remains ambiguous. CDR1 and CDR2 (germline): SNHLY, FYNNEI. The CDR3 contains 12 residues. The CDR3 DNA reads as TGTACCAGCAGCGTTACCGGGGATACGCAGTATTTT. Amino acid sequence: CTSSVTGDTQYF.

A remark on this clonotype: A single base separates this from a much larger clone, so it may be a read error. The CDR3 end shows no conserved phenylalanine or tryptophan, and so a read error is likely. The chain employs TRBV28 and TRBJ2-7; D is uncertain. The germline gives CDR1 MDHEN, CDR2 SYDVKM. The CDR3 totals 11 residues. V was pared by 5 bases and J by 5 bases, with 7 bases between. The chain's CDR3 is CASSTPNEQYL. As DNA, the CDR3 is TGTGCCAGCAGTACCCCCAACGAGCAGTACTTG.

This clonotype came up many times. The gene calls are TRBV7-9 and TRBJ2-3; D not resolved. CDR1 SEHNR and CDR2 FQNEAQ come from the germline V gene (reference sequence). The CDR3 is 13 residues long. V was clipped by 5 bases and J by 4 bases, with 10 bases between them. This CDR3 is CASSPETSDTQYF. The CDR3 region has the DNA TGTGCCAGCAGCCCCGAGACGTCAGATACGCAGTATTTT.

This clonotype was counted at least ten times. The chain links TRBV7-3 to TRBJ1-2; unclear D gene. The CDR3 sequence is 13 residues long. Trimming took 6 bases from V and 6 from J, leaving 14 bases between them. Germline V lookup: CDR1 SGHTA, CDR2 FQGTGA. This CDR3 reads CASSLWGGNGYTF. The CDR3 nucleotides read TGTGCCAGCAGTCTATGGGGAGGAAATGGCTACACCTTC. Full variable domain (remainder filled in from reference TRBV7-3 and TRBJ1-2): GAGVSQTPSNKVTEKGKYVELRCDPISGHTALYWYRQSLGQGPEFLIYFQGTGAADDSGLPNDRFFAVRPEGSVSTLKIQRTERGDSAVYLCASSLWGGNGYTFGSGTRLTVV.

The table lists this clonotype with a few counts. This sequence joins TRBV6-5 and TRBJ2-3, with 7 bases fitting TRBD2. The V gene's germline CDR1 is MNHEY and CDR2 SVGAGI. The ends lost 5 bases at V and 4 bases at J; junction bases unmatched: 9. The CDR3 runs 15 residues. In nucleotides, the CDR3 is TGTGCCAGCAGTAACCAAGCGGGAAAGGCAGATACGCAGTATTTT. Translated: CASSNQAGKADTQYF.

The J gene is TRBJ1-1, the V gene TRBV19; D is perhaps TRBD1 (6 bases). The germline V gene has CDR1 LNHDA and CDR2 SQIVND (reference sequence). This CDR3 comprises 16 residues. Trimming pared 1 base from V and 3 bases from J, leaving 15 bases between. The DNA for the CDR3 is TGTGCCAGTAGTATAGGCGCAGGGGATTGGGACACTGAAGCTTTCTTT. This codes for CASSIGAGDWDTEAFF.

This clonotype was recorded many times. The V gene is TRBV5-6, the J gene TRBJ1-5, with no clear D. CDR1 and CDR2 from the germline V gene are SGHDT and YYEEEE. The CDR3 totals 13 residues. The V end was cut by 4 bases, the J end by 3 bases, with 8 bases between. The CDR3 sequence is CASSADYNQPQHF. The CDR3 DNA reads TGTGCCAGCAGCGCAGATTACAATCAGCCCCAGCATTTT.

The sample holds a few counts of this clonotype. The chain links TRBV5-4 to TRBJ2-5; no clear D gene. In germline, CDR1 is SGHNT, CDR2 YYREEE (reference sequence). The V gene lost 0 bases and the J gene lost 1 base, with 7 bases spanning the gap. This CDR3 spans 14 amino acids. The CDR3 nucleotides are TGTGCCAGCAGCTTGGTATCAGTCCAAGAGACCCAGTACTTC. Translation: CASSLVSVQETQYF.

At least ten counts were recorded for this clonotype. The chain combines TRBV6-2 or TRBV6-3 with TRBJ1-4; D perhaps matches TRBD1 (6 bases). Germline assignment: CDR1 MNHEY and CDR2 SVGEGT. This CDR3 is built from 16 residues. Between the trimmed V and J ends, which lost 0 bases and 6 bases, there was a span of 14 bases. CDR3 sequence: CASSYSVPGADEKLFF. The CDR3 DNA reads as TGTGCCAGCAGTTACTCGGTGCCGGGGGCTGATGAAAAACTGTTTTTT.

Ten or more counts support this clonotype. This chain joins TRBV28 and TRBJ2-1; D is ambiguous. The germline V and J ends were trimmed by 7 bases and 4 bases, with 17 bases remaining between them. Germline loops: CDR1 MDHEN, CDR2 SYDVKM. This CDR3 has 15 residues. In nucleotides, the CDR3 is TGTGCCAGCACCACCCTTGGTTCCGCGTACAATGAGCAGTTCTTC. It codes for CASTTLGSAYNEQFF.

This clonotype was counted at least ten times. CDR3: CASSLSAPGNTYEQYF. The CDR3 DNA sequence: TGCGCCAGCAGCTTGTCGGCCCCGGGCAATACCTACGAGCAGTACTTC. The J gene is TRBJ2-7, the V gene TRBV5-1; D remains ambiguous. The CDR3 has 16 residues. CDR1 is SGHRS and CDR2 is YFSETQ in the germline V gene. With 1 base removed from V and 2 bases from J, the gap between germline ends came to 16 bases.

This clonotype was seen many times. V and J are TRBV28 and TRBJ2-3; TRBD1 matches at 9 bases. CDR1 MDHEN and CDR2 SYDVKM come from the germline V gene. The ends lost 5 bases at V and 5 bases at J; junction bases unmatched: 8. The CDR3 is made up of 15 amino acids. This CDR3 is CASSPNRGRQDTQYF. The DNA of the CDR3 is TGTGCCAGCAGTCCAAACAGGGGGCGTCAAGATACGCAGTATTTT. Full variable domain (rest looked up from reference TRBV28 and TRBJ2-3): DVKVTQSSRYLVKRTGEKVFLECVQDMDHENMFWYRQDPGLGLRLIYFSYDVKMKEKGDIPEGYSVSREKKERFSLILESASTNQTSMYLCASSPNRGRQDTQYFGPGTRLTVL.

This clonotype was observed many times. The chain carries TRBV7-2 and TRBJ2-3, with 9 bases aligning to TRBD2. Germline CDR1 and CDR2: SGHTA and FQGNSA. This CDR3 has 17 residues. Germline trimming cut 5 bases from V and 4 bases from J; bases unmatched to any gene: 13. CDR3 coding DNA: TGTGCCAGCAGCCCTCGCCTCGGGGTAGCGGGGGCAGATACGCAGTATTTT. It yields the protein CASSPRLGVAGADTQYF.

The table lists this clonotype with a few counts. This chain uses TRBV20-1 with TRBJ2-1; D may correspond to TRBD1 or TRBD2 (6 bases each). Germline CDR1 reads DFQATT; CDR2 reads SNEGSKA (reference sequence). V shed 3 bases and J shed 5 bases, with 11 bases lying between them. The CDR3 length is 13 residues. This CDR3 reads CSARPGAHNEQFF. The CDR3 coding sequence is TGCAGTGCTAGGCCGGGGGCACACAATGAGCAGTTCTTC.

Ten or more counts support this clonotype. The chain carries TRBV28 and TRBJ1-2; D unclear. The CDR3 spans 15 residues. With 10 bases removed from V and 1 base from J, the gap between germline ends came to 19 bases. The germline V gene encodes CDR1 MDHEN and CDR2 SYDVKM. CDR3 in DNA: TGTGCCACTCCCGATTCCAGACACAGTAACTATGGCTACACCTTC. Translating gives CATPDSRHSNYGYTF.

Ten or more counts support this clonotype. This chain connects TRBV7-2 to TRBJ1-3, with D possibly being TRBD1 (6 bases). Germline assignment: CDR1 SGHTA and CDR2 FQGNSA. The CDR3 runs 14 residues. The V end lost 5 bases, the J end lost 4 bases, and 12 bases lay between the germline ends. CDR3: CASSTGFDGNTIYF. The CDR3 coding sequence is TGTGCCAGCAGCACAGGGTTTGACGGAAACACCATATATTTT.

This clonotype was detected a few times. CDR3 nucleotides: TGTGCCAGTAGTCTCGGGAGGGCCGTTGGAGAGACCCAGTACTTC. The encoded protein is CASSLGRAVGETQYF. The chain employs TRBV19 and TRBJ2-5; the match to TRBD2 covers 8 bases. V lost 5 bases and J lost 4; bases outside the gene matches: 9. The CDR3 covers 15 residues. CDR1 LNHDA and CDR2 SQIVND come from the germline V gene (reference sequence).

This clonotype was recorded a few times. This sequence joins TRBV18 and TRBJ1-1; 7 bases map to TRBD1. Germline CDR1 KGHSH, CDR2 LQKENI. The CDR3 has 14 residues. V dropped 2 bases and J dropped 6; count of bases not matched to a gene: 6. The CDR3 nucleotides are TGTGCCAGCTCACCAGAAGACAGGGTTCCTGAAGCTTTCTTT. Its translation: CASSPEDRVPEAFF. Looking up the rest from reference TRBV18 and TRBJ1-1 gives the full variable domain: NAGVMQNPRHLVRRRGQEARLRCSPMKGHSHVYWYRQLPEEGLKFMVYLQKENIIDESGMPKERFSAEFPKEGPSILRIQQVVRGDSAAYFCASSPEDRVPEAFFGQGTRLTVV.

V is TRBV29-1 and J is TRBJ2-7; possibly TRBD2 for D (6 bases). Germline V CDR1 and CDR2: SQVTM, ANQGSEA. The CDR3 extends over 12 amino acids. Deletions cut 7 bases from V and 3 bases from J, with 13 bases between. In DNA form, the CDR3 reads TGCAGCGCGGGGGAGAGTTACTACGAGCAGTACTTC. Protein sequence: CSAGESYYEQYF.